These 22 T cell receptor beta chains were sequenced from one sample in a study of PD-1 blockade in classical Hodgkin lymphoma. Time point given: cycle 4 day 1 (C4D1), after 5 to 7 weeks of nivolumab. Relapse was seen in all patients after autologous stem cell transplantation, and brentuximab vedotin exposure was variable. Libraries were prepared by immunoSEQ multiplex PCR; TCRdb keeps only in-frame clonotypes and omits some of them. The profile covers over 50,000 clones, with about 85% appearing a single time and over 7.5% taken by the ten largest. The specimen was peripheral blood mononuclear cells (PBMCs), collected before the fourth cycle of nivolumab. These receptors were obtained from a human donor with classical Hodgkin lymphoma.

The chain uses TRBV19 and TRBJ1-1; no clear D. With 3 bases removed from V and 1 base from J, the gap between germline ends came to 9 bases. Germline-derived CDR1 and CDR2 are LNHDA and SQIVND (reference sequence). The CDR3 length is 14 residues. CDR3 DNA: TGTGCCAGTAGTATTCCCCTAGGGAACACTGAAGCTTTCTTT. It specifies CASSIPLGNTEAFF.

This chain connects TRBV7-8 to TRBJ1-5, with D unresolved. The V end lost 4 bases, the J end lost 6 bases, and 7 bases lay between the germline ends. The CDR3 spans 12 residues. Looked up from germline, CDR1 is SGHVS and CDR2 is FQNEAQ. CDR3 region: CASSSSGQPQHF. The CDR3 coding sequence is TGTGCCAGCAGCTCTTCGGGTCAGCCCCAGCATTTT. The entire variable domain, with the rest obtained from reference TRBV7-8 and TRBJ1-5, is as follows: GAGVSQSPRYKVAKRGQDVALRCDPISGHVSLFWYQQALGQGPEFLTYFQNEAQLDKSGLPSDRFFAERPEGSVSTLKIQRTQQEDSAVYLCASSSSGQPQHFGDGTRLSIL.

The chain couples TRBV25-1 to TRBJ1-3; the D is unclear. The germline V and J ends were trimmed by 3 bases and 2 bases, with 2 bases remaining between them. Germline V gene data show CDR1 as MGHDK and CDR2 as SYGVNS. The CDR3 contains 12 residues. The CDR3 is CASSEPGNTIYF. In DNA, the CDR3 is TGTGCCAGCAGTGAGCCTGGAAACACCATATATTTT.

The chain uses TRBV2 and TRBJ2-3, with D maybe TRBD2 (7 bases). Germline-derived CDR1 and CDR2 are SNHLY and FYNNEI. The CDR3 has 14 amino acids. V lost 6 bases to trimming and J lost 2 bases, with 12 bases between them. CDR3 protein: CASRGGPFTDTQYF. CDR3 bases: TGTGCCAGCAGGGGGGGGCCCTTCACAGATACGCAGTATTTT.

This chain's CDR3 is CASGLASPGTQYF. The CDR3 nucleotides are TGCGCCAGCGGTCTCGCGAGCCCCGGTACGCAGTATTTT. The V and J genes are TRBV5-1 and TRBJ2-3; D remains ambiguous. Deletions cut 7 bases from V and 8 bases from J, with 17 bases between. The germline V gene encodes CDR1 SGHRS and CDR2 YFSETQ. The CDR3 covers 13 residues.

The chain couples TRBV5-1 to TRBJ1-2; 7 bases match TRBD1. V lost 6 bases, J lost 0 bases, and 5 bases stayed unmatched. The CDR3 contains 14 residues. Per germline, CDR1 SGHRS and CDR2 YFSETQ. CDR3 in amino acids: CASNDRASNYGYTF. CDR3 DNA: TGCGCCAGCAACGACAGGGCTTCTAACTATGGCTACACCTTC.

V is TRBV29-1 and J is TRBJ2-7; 7 bases map to TRBD2. Germline lookup yields CDR1 SQVTM and CDR2 ANQGSEA. J gave up 6 bases and V 4 bases, and 6 bases lay outside the gene matches. This CDR3 has 12 residues. CDR3 nucleotide sequence: TGCAGCGTTGGGGGGGGACTACTCGAGCAGTACTTC. It is translated as CSVGGGLLEQYF.

The V and J genes are TRBV6-5 and TRBJ1-4; the match to TRBD1 covers 7 bases. With 7 bases clipped from V and 8 bases from J, the junction kept 10 bases outside the gene matches. Germline CDR1 is MNHEY and CDR2 is SVGAGI. The CDR3 has 14 residues. As DNA, the CDR3 is TGTGCCAGCACACGGACAGGACCGGGGGAAAAACTGTTTTTT. Its translation: CASTRTGPGEKLFF.

The chain employs TRBV4-1 and TRBJ2-7; 9 bases map to TRBD1. The V gene end was trimmed by 1 base and the J gene end by 0 bases; junction bases not matched to a gene: 4. This CDR3 has 16 residues. CDR1 is MGHRA and CDR2 is YSYEKL in the germline V gene. The CDR3 DNA follows: TGCGCCAGCAGCCAAGGGGACAGGGACCTCTCCTACGAGCAGTACTTC. Translation gives CASSQGDRDLSYEQYF.

This clone showed up just a few times. V is TRBV29-1 and J is TRBJ1-1; D call uncertain. Trimming took 7 bases from V and 5 from J, leaving 17 bases between them. The germline V gene encodes CDR1 SQVTM and CDR2 ANQGSEA. This CDR3 is built from 13 residues. CDR3 protein: CSAGPRDGTEAFF. The CDR3, as DNA: TGCAGCGCGGGTCCAAGGGATGGGACTGAAGCTTTCTTT.

This sequence joins TRBV7-9 and TRBJ2-7; 8 nucleotides align to TRBD2. Germline CDR1 reads SEHNR; CDR2 reads FQNEAQ (reference sequence). This CDR3 has 16 amino acids. Losses at the gene ends were 4 bases for V and 3 bases for J; bases not matched to a gene: 11. The CDR3 bases are TGTGCCAGCAGCTCCTTAAGCGGGGGACCGCGCTACGAGCAGTACTTC. Translating gives CASSSLSGGPRYEQYF.

V is TRBV19 and J is TRBJ1-1; unclear D gene. V shed 6 bases and J shed 4 bases, with 12 bases lying between them. CDR1 is LNHDA and CDR2 is SQIVND in the germline V gene (reference sequence). This CDR3 is built from 13 residues. The CDR3 loop reads CASSTTFSTEAFF. For the CDR3, the DNA is TGTGCCAGTAGCACGACCTTTAGCACTGAAGCTTTCTTT.

This clone was seen just once. This chain links TRBV7-9 with TRBJ1-1, with 9 bases aligning to TRBD1. Germline CDR1 SEHNR, CDR2 FQNEAQ (reference sequence). This CDR3 is 16 amino acids long. Losses at the gene ends were 5 bases for V and 4 bases for J; bases not matched to a gene: 11. The CDR3 bases are TGTGCCAGCAGCGTAACACAGGGGGCTGCGGGCACTGAAGCTTTCTTT. Translating gives CASSVTQGAAGTEAFF.

The CDR3 loop reads CASSISFGQGYGYTF. CDR3 coding DNA: TGTGCCAGTAGTATATCTTTCGGGCAGGGCTATGGCTACACCTTC. The genes are TRBV19 and TRBJ1-2; D is possibly TRBD1 (5 bases). This CDR3 comprises 15 residues. V was pared by 2 bases and J by 4 bases, with 14 bases between. The germline V gene encodes CDR1 LNHDA and CDR2 SQIVND (reference sequence).

This chain joins TRBV7-2 and TRBJ2-7; 7 bases are shared with TRBD1. The V gene end was trimmed by 3 bases and the J gene end by 3 bases; junction bases not matched to a gene: 14. This CDR3 spans 17 amino acids. Germline V gives CDR1 SGHTA, CDR2 FQGNSA. The CDR3 protein is CASSFWDHQGVNYEQYF. As DNA, the CDR3 is TGTGCCAGCAGCTTTTGGGACCATCAGGGGGTTAACTACGAGCAGTACTTC.

The V and J genes are TRBV5-6 and TRBJ1-1; tentatively, D is TRBD1 (5 bases). Germline V gene data show CDR1 as SGHDT and CDR2 as YYEEEE. Trimming removed 0 bases from V and 0 bases from J, with 12 bases in between. The CDR3 is made up of 16 amino acids. The CDR3 is CASSLDGWGMNTEAFF. The CDR3 bases are TGTGCCAGCAGCTTGGATGGGTGGGGGATGAACACTGAAGCTTTCTTT.

This clone was seen a single time. This chain uses TRBV10-1 with TRBJ2-2, with TRBD1 matching over 7 bases. Looked up from germline, CDR1 is WNHNN and CDR2 is SYGVQD (reference sequence). Trimming at V came to 6 bases and at J to 4 bases, leaving 5 bases not matched to a gene. The CDR3 length is 14 residues. This CDR3 is CASRGGPSTGELFF. CDR3 coding DNA: TGCGCCAGCAGAGGGGGCCCCTCCACCGGGGAGCTGTTTTTT.

The chain links TRBV5-6 to TRBJ2-3; D not certain. Germline lookup yields CDR1 SGHDT and CDR2 YYEEEE. CDR3 length equals 13 residues. V gave up 4 bases and J gave up 4 bases, with 10 bases separating them. The CDR3 DNA reads as TGTGCCAGCAGCCCGCCCAGTGCAGATACGCAGTATTTT. Protein sequence: CASSPPSADTQYF.

The chain couples TRBV18 to TRBJ2-3; D assignment may be TRBD1 or TRBD2 (7 bases each). The CDR3 contains 18 residues. CDR1 and CDR2 (germline): KGHSH, LQKENI. V lost 2 bases, J lost 5 bases, and 23 bases lay in between. Here the CDR3 reads CASSPSRGARWEGDTQYF. The DNA of the CDR3 is TGTGCCAGCTCACCAAGCAGGGGGGCCCGATGGGAGGGAGATACGCAGTATTTT.

This chain uses TRBV5-1 with TRBJ2-3, with D perhaps being TRBD1 or TRBD2 (6 bases each). This CDR3 region has 17 residues. Germline V CDR1 and CDR2: SGHRS, YFSETQ. V gave up 3 bases and J gave up 1 base, with 18 bases separating them. CDR3 sequence (DNA): TGCGCCAGCAGCTCCTTCCCCTGGGGGGCGGGCACAGATACGCAGTATTTT. Translated, it gives CASSSFPWGAGTDTQYF.

V usage is TRBV5-1 and J usage is TRBJ2-7; 8 nucleotides match TRBD1. This CDR3 region has 15 residues. V trimming: 4 bases; J trimming: 2 bases; junction bases outside the gene matches: 8. Germline-derived CDR1 and CDR2 are SGHRS and YFSETQ. CDR3 in DNA: TGCGCCAGCAGCCCAGACAGGGGATCGACCTACGAGCAGTACTTC. Protein sequence: CASSPDRGSTYEQYF. Together with reference TRBV5-1 and TRBJ2-7, the CDR3 gives the full variable domain: KAGVTQTPRYLIKTRGQQVTLSCSPISGHRSVSWYQQTPGQGLQFLFEYFSETQRNKGNFPGRFSGRQFSNSRSEMNVSTLELGDSALYLCASSPDRGSTYEQYFGPGTRLTVT.

The chain is built from TRBV5-1 and TRBJ1-4; D remains unclear. The CDR3 has 14 residues. The V end was cut by 4 bases, the J end by 8 bases, with 15 bases between. Germline V lookup: CDR1 SGHRS, CDR2 YFSETQ. CDR3 residues: CASSPQAPREKLFF. In DNA, the CDR3 is TGCGCCAGCAGCCCCCAGGCCCCTAGGGAAAAACTGTTTTTT.